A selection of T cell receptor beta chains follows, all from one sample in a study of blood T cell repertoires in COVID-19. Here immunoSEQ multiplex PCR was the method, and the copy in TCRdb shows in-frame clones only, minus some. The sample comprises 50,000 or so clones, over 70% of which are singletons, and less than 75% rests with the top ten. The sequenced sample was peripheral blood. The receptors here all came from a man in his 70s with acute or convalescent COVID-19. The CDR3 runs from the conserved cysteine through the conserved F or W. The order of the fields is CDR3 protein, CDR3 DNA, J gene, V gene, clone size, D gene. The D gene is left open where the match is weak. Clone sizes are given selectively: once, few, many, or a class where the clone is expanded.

CASSSTTRIEINYGYTF TGTGCCAGCAGCTCGACGACACGGATTGAAATTAACTATGGCTACACCTTC TRBJ1-2 TRBV7-8 NA NA
CASSPREGEKLFF TGCGCCAGCAGCCCCCGGGAAGGGGAAAAACTGTTTTTT TRBJ1-4 TRBV4-3 once NA
CASSLGGTGSGNTIYF TGTGCCAGCAGCTTAGGGGGGACAGGCTCTGGAAACACCATATATTTT TRBJ1-3 TRBV7-6 NA TRBD1
CASSWGRWNTEAFF TGTGCCAGCAGCTGGGGGCGATGGAACACTGAAGCTTTCTTT TRBJ1-1 TRBV7-2 NA NA
CASSQVEETGKPEAFF TGCGCCAGCAGCCAAGTTGAGGAGACAGGGAAGCCTGAAGCTTTCTTT TRBJ1-1 TRBV4-1 NA TRBD1
CASSTQGAVGYTF TGTGCCAGCAGCACACAGGGGGCCGTGGGCTACACCTTC TRBJ1-2 TRBV7-3 NA TRBD1
CASSVHRTDTEAFF TGTGCCAGCAGTGTTCACAGAACAGACACTGAAGCTTTCTTT TRBJ1-1 TRBV25-1 once NA
CATSRDIKNNYGYTF TGTGCCACCAGCAGAGATATAAAAAATAACTATGGCTACACCTTC TRBJ1-2 TRBV15 few NA
CASMLAGLGEQFF TGTGCCAGTATGCTAGCGGGACTAGGTGAGCAGTTCTTC TRBJ2-1 TRBV19 NA TRBD2
CASTKTGGRTGELFF TGTGCCAGCACAAAAACGGGGGGCCGCACCGGGGAGCTGTTTTTT TRBJ2-2 TRBV2 once NA
CASSRLAGGNTGELFF TGTGCCAGCAGCCGACTAGCGGGGGGAAACACCGGGGAGCTGTTTTTT TRBJ2-2 TRBV6-6 NA TRBD2
CASSYSTGGYEQYF TGTGCCAGCAGTTACTCTACAGGGGGCTACGAGCAGTACTTC TRBJ2-7 TRBV6-5 medium-sized TRBD1
CASSEASYEQYF TGTGCCAGCAGTGAAGCTAGCTACGAGCAGTACTTC TRBJ2-7 TRBV6-1 few NA
CASSLSTGSYEQYF TGTGCCAGCAGCTTATCGACAGGATCCTACGAGCAGTACTTC TRBJ2-7 TRBV7-9 NA NA
CASSSQERSPLHF TGTGCCAGCAGCTCCCAAGAGCGCTCACCCCTCCACTTT TRBJ1-6 TRBV11-2 NA NA
CASSKWDRGRPETQYF TGTGCCAGCAGTAAGTGGGACAGGGGGCGCCCAGAGACCCAGTACTTC TRBJ2-5 TRBV28 few TRBD1
CSASESLSGYTF TGCAGTGCTAGTGAGTCCCTGAGCGGCTACACCTTC TRBJ1-2 TRBV20-1 once NA
CASSFRDGGYTF TGTGCCAGCAGCTTCAGGGATGGAGGCTACACCTTC TRBJ1-2 TRBV7-9 NA NA
CASSPGTGDQPQHF TGTGCCAGCTCCCCCGGGACAGGGGATCAGCCCCAGCATTTT TRBJ1-5 TRBV18 NA TRBD1
CASKPRTGAEQFF TGTGCCAGCAAGCCCAGGACAGGGGCCGAGCAGTTCTTC TRBJ2-1 TRBV7-3 NA TRBD1
CASGRDSEAFF TGTGCCAGCGGTCGGGACAGCGAAGCTTTCTTT TRBJ1-1 TRBV6-5 NA TRBD1
CASSPAGIQVDEQYF TGCGCCAGCAGCCCCGCCGGGATTCAGGTCGACGAGCAGTACTTC TRBJ2-7 TRBV5-1 NA NA
CASSPRAVQETQYF TGTGCCAGCTCACCGAGGGCGGTCCAAGAGACCCAGTACTTC TRBJ2-5 TRBV18 NA NA
CASSPTGPVQETQYF TGTGCCAGCAGCCCCACGGGTCCAGTCCAAGAGACCCAGTACTTC TRBJ2-5 TRBV7-7 NA NA
CASSSGLRPGEQYF TGTGCCAGCAGCTCCGGACTTCGTCCTGGGGAGCAGTACTTC TRBJ2-7 TRBV11-3 NA NA
CAWSPFKSGGSGEQYF TGTGCCTGGAGCCCCTTCAAATCGGGGGGGAGCGGCGAGCAGTACTTC TRBJ2-7 TRBV30 NA TRBD2
CSASAPEGRKETQYF TGCAGTGCTAGTGCCCCGGAGGGCAGGAAAGAGACCCAGTACTTC TRBJ2-5 TRBV20-1 NA NA
CASSPRGSNQPQHF TGTGCCAGCAGTCCGAGGGGGAGCAATCAGCCCCAGCATTTT TRBJ1-5 TRBV6-5 NA NA
CASSASGTSRVPEQFF TGTGCCAGCAGCGCGAGCGGGACTAGCAGGGTTCCTGAGCAGTTCTTC TRBJ2-1 TRBV5-6 NA TRBD2
CASSLAGDETQYF TGTGCCAGCAGCCTAGCGGGAGATGAGACCCAGTACTTC TRBJ2-5 TRBV5-6 NA TRBD2
CAWSVSPRNQPQHF TGTGCCTGGAGTGTAAGCCCCCGCAATCAGCCCCAGCATTTT TRBJ1-5 TRBV30 NA NA
CASSLDIEETQYF TGTGCCAGCAGCTTGGACATTGAAGAGACCCAGTACTTC TRBJ2-5 TRBV5-4 NA NA
CASPLGGPRNTGELFF TGTGCCAGTCCCTTGGGGGGACCCCGTAACACCGGGGAGCTGTTTTTT TRBJ2-2 TRBV7-2 NA NA
CAWSEGDYQPQHF TGTGCCTGGAGTGAAGGGGATTATCAGCCCCAGCATTTT TRBJ1-5 TRBV30 few NA
CASTPDRGDQETQYF TGTGCCAGCACCCCGGACAGGGGGGACCAAGAGACCCAGTACTTC TRBJ2-5 TRBV7-8 NA TRBD1
CASSKRQGTTSDEQYF TGTGCCAGCAGCAAAAGACAGGGAACGACTAGCGACGAGCAGTACTTC TRBJ2-7 TRBV7-2 NA NA
CASSPGVAAYNEQFF TGTGCCAGCTCACCCGGAGTAGCGGCGTACAATGAGCAGTTCTTC TRBJ2-1 TRBV18 NA NA
CASSQGQLLEQFF TGTGCCAGTAGTCAAGGACAGCTCTTGGAGCAGTTCTTC TRBJ2-1 TRBV19 NA NA
CASSPREVSTDTQYF TGTGCCAGCAGCCCCCGGGAGGTATCCACAGATACGCAGTATTTT TRBJ2-3 TRBV5-4 NA TRBD2
CASSQDPSNTEAFF TGTGCCAGCAGCCAAGATCCTTCGAACACTGAAGCTTTCTTT TRBJ1-1 TRBV4-2 once NA
CASSLYQSGNTIYF TGTGCCAGCAGCTTGTACCAGTCTGGAAACACCATATATTTT TRBJ1-3 TRBV5-6 NA NA
CASSTQGVGEKLFF TGTGCCAGCAGCACCCAGGGGGTCGGTGAAAAACTGTTTTTT TRBJ1-4 TRBV7-2 NA TRBD1
CASSLGGGRASYEQYF TGTGCCAGCAGCTTAGGAGGCGGGAGGGCTTCCTACGAGCAGTACTTC TRBJ2-7 TRBV7-2 NA TRBD2
CASSETGSYGYTF TGTGCCAGCAGTGAGACAGGAAGCTATGGCTACACCTTC TRBJ1-2 TRBV6-4 few NA
CASSFRDSLYEQYF TGTGCCAGCAGCTTCAGGGACAGCCTTTACGAGCAGTACTTC TRBJ2-7 TRBV5-5 NA TRBD1
CASSTNQETQYF TGTGCCAGCAGCACTAACCAAGAGACCCAGTACTTC TRBJ2-5 TRBV9 NA NA
CASSLDLAGEGEQFF TGTGCCAGCAGCTTAGACCTAGCGGGAGAGGGTGAGCAGTTCTTC TRBJ2-1 TRBV11-2 NA TRBD2
CSVEGGGAEYF TGCAGCGTTGAAGGAGGGGGGGCGGAATACTTC TRBJ2-5 TRBV29-1 NA NA
CASSFGLAGPNEQFF TGTGCCAGCAGCTTCGGACTAGCGGGGCCAAATGAGCAGTTCTTC TRBJ2-1 TRBV11-2 NA TRBD2
CAWTPRSYNSPLHF TGTGCCTGGACTCCCCGCTCCTATAATTCACCCCTCCACTTT TRBJ1-6 TRBV30 NA NA
CASSPPTGASTDTQYF TGTGCCAGCAGTCCTCCCACAGGGGCCTCCACAGATACGCAGTATTTT TRBJ2-3 TRBV28 NA TRBD1
CASSPGLAINEQFF TGTGCCAGCAGCCCGGGACTAGCCATCAATGAGCAGTTCTTC TRBJ2-1 TRBV7-9 NA TRBD2
CASSLVAGGADTQYF TGCGCCAGCAGCTTGGTAGCGGGGGGCGCAGATACGCAGTATTTT TRBJ2-3 TRBV5-1 NA TRBD2
CAFQSRANQPQHF TGTGCCTTTCAATCGCGGGCCAATCAGCCCCAGCATTTT TRBJ1-5 TRBV5-4 NA NA
CASSPDRSNYGYTF TGCGCCAGCAGTCCTGACAGGTCCAACTATGGCTACACCTTC TRBJ1-2 TRBV4-3 NA NA
CAIPDSYTGELFF TGTGCCATCCCGGACAGCTACACCGGGGAGCTGTTTTTT TRBJ2-2 TRBV6-5 NA NA
CAISTGDSNEQFF TGTGCCATCTCGACAGGGGACTCCAATGAGCAGTTCTTC TRBJ2-1 TRBV4-2 few TRBD1